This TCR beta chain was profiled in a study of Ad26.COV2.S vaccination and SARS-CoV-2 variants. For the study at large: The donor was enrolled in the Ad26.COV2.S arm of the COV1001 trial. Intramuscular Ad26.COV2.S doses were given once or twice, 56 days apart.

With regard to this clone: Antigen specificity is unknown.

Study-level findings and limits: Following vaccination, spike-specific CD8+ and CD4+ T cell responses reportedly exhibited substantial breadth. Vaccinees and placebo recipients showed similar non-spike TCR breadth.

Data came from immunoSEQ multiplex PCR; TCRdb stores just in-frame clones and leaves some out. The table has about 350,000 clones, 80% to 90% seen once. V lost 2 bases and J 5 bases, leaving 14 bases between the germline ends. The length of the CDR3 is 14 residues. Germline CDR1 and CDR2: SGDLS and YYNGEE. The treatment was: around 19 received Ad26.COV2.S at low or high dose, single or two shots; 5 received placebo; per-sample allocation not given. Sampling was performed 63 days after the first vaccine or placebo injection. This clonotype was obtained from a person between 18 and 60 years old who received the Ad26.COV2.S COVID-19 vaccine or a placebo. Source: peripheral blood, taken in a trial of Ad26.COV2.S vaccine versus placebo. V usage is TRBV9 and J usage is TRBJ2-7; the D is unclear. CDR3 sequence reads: CASSVGRKDHEQYF. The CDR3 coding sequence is TGTGCCAGCAGCGTGGGCCGAAAGGACCACGAGCAGTACTTC. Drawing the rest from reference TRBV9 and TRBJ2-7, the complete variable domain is DSGVTQTPKHLITATGQRVTLRCSPRSGDLSVYWYQQSLDQGLQFLIQYYNGEERAKGNILERFSAQQFPDLHSELNLSSLELGDSALYFCASSVGRKDHEQYFGPGTRLTVT.